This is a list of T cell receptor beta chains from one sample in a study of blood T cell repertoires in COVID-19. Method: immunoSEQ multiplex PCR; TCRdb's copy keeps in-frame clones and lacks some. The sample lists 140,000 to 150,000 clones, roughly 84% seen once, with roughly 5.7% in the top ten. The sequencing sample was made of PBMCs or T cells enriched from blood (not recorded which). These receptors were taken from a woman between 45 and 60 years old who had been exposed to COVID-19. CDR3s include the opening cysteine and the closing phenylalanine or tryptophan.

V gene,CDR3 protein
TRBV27,CASSSSSGNTIYF
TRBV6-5,CASQQGHNSPLHF
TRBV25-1,CASSSLRDSIF
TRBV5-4,CASRSSGTDTQYF
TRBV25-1,CASSGGLAAEQYF
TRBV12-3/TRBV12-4,CASKTDSGNTIYF
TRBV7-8,CASSLAQGYEQYF
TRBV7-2,CASSSFSRGDNSPLHF
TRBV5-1,CASSPQGYTGELFF
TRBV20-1,CSASGAEPTEAFF
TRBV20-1,CSASKGPGGIAASNEQFF
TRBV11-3,CASSLDRLGTQYF
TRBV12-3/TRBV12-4,CASTRDYTDTQYF
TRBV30,CAWSVGHARDEQYF
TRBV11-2,CASSPRTSYDEQYF
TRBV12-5,CASGSILPRRGGAEKLFF
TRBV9,CASSGRGGGTQYF
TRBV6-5,CVSQGGRAFTGELFF
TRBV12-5,CASGLVSYEQYF
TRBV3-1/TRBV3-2,CASSQGGTKDTQYF
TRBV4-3,CASSRTLNTEAFF
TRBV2,CASSEYRGGTEAFF
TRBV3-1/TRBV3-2,CASSQDAGPNQPQHF
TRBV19,CASKLRSGEKLFF
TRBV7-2,CASSLAGSHEQFF
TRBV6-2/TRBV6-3,CASSSGRDYNEQFF
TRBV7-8,CASRAGKRDSYNEQFF
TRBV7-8,CASSSLAGAYNEQFF
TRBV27,CASSPRQGTDTQYF
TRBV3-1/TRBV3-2,CASSPQLGQRGDTEAFF
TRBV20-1,CSATSTGRAFF
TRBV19,CASRQGTQGNTIYF
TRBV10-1,CASSEPEDTQYF